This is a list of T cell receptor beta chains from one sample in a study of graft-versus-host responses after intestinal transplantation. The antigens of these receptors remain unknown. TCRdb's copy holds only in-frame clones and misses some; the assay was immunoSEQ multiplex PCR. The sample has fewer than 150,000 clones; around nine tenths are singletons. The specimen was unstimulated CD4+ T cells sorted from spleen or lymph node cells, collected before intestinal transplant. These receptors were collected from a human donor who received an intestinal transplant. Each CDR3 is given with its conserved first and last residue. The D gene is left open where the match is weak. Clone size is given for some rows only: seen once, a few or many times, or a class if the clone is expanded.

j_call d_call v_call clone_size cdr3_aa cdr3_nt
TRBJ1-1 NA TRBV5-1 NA CASSLDGGAIEAFF TGCGCCAGCAGCTTGGATGGGGGCGCAATTGAAGCTTTCTTT
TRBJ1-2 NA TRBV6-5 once CASSYSIREGGYTF TGTGCCAGCAGTTACTCGATTCGAGAGGGTGGCTACACCTTC
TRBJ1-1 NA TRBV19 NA CASSRIGTPNTEAFF TGTGCCAGTAGCCGGATCGGGACACCGAACACTGAAGCTTTCTTT
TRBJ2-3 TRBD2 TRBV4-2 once CASSQERAGLAVGRQYF TGTGCCAGCAGCCAAGAAAGGGCGGGACTAGCAGTAGGTAGGCAGTATTTT
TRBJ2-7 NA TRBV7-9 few CASSRDRLDEQYF TGTGCCAGCAGCCGTGACAGGCTCGACGAGCAGTACTTC
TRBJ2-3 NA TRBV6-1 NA CASTQGEIPDTQYF TGTGCCAGCACCCAAGGAGAAATCCCCGATACGCAGTATTTT
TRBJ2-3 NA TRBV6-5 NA CASSYRPQDTQYF TGTGCCAGCAGTTACCGGCCCCAAGATACGCAGTATTTT
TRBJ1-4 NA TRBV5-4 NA CASSQTGSNEKLFF TGTGCCAGCAGCCAGACAGGATCTAATGAAAAACTGTTTTTT
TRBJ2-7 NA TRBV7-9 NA CASSPGGAIYEQYF TGTGCCAGCAGCCCAGGGGGGGCGATCTACGAGCAGTACTTC
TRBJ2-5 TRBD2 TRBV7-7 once CASSSLGGGLIYF TGTGCCAGCAGCTCGCTAGGCGGGGGGCTGATATACTTC
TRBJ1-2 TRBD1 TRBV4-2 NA CASSQPWTGLTGGYTF TGTGCCAGCAGCCAACCCTGGACAGGACTCACGGGAGGCTACACCTTC
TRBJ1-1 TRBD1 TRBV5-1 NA CASSLGQGYTEAFF TGCGCCAGCAGCTTGGGACAGGGATACACTGAAGCTTTCTTT
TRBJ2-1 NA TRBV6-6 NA CASSRSGQFAYNEQFF TGTGCCAGCAGTCGATCCGGACAATTCGCCTACAATGAGCAGTTCTTC
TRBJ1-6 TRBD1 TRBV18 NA CASSPQDRGIISPLHF TGTGCCAGCTCACCTCAGGACAGGGGGATTATTTCACCCCTCCACTTT
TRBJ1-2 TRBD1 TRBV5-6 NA CASSSGQGPYGYTF TGTGCCAGCAGCTCCGGACAGGGGCCCTATGGCTACACCTTC
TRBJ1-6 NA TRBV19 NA CASSSGRENSPLHF TGTGCCAGTAGTAGCGGCAGGGAAAATTCACCCCTCCACTTT
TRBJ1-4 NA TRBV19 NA CASSISRFGEKLFF TGTGCCAGTAGTATCTCCAGGTTTGGTGAAAAACTGTTTTTT
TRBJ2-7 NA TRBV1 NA CTSIQFYEQYF TGCACCAGCATACAGTTCTACGAGCAGTACTTC
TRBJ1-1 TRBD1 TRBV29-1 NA CSARTGMMNTEAFF TGCAGCGCGAGGACAGGGATGATGAACACTGAAGCTTTCTTT
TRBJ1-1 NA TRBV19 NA CASSIEFRRSTEAFF TGTGCCAGTAGTATAGAATTCCGTCGAAGCACTGAAGCTTTCTTT
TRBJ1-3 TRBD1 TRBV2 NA CASSGQGIGNTIYF TGTGCCAGCAGTGGACAGGGAATAGGAAACACCATATATTTT
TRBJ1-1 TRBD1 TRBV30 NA CAWYRGRGGTEAFF TGTGCCTGGTACAGGGGGCGCGGGGGCACTGAAGCTTTCTTT
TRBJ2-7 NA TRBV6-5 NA CASSRTRMVYEQYF TGTGCCAGCAGTCGAACAAGGATGGTCTACGAGCAGTACTTC
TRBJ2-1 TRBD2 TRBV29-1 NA CSAWASGDSTPYEQFF TGCAGCGCCTGGGCTAGCGGGGACAGCACTCCCTATGAGCAGTTCTTC
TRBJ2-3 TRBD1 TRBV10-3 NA CATGQGEADTQYF TGTGCCACCGGACAGGGTGAGGCAGATACGCAGTATTTT
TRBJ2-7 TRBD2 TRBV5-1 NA CASSVTSGRTHEQYF TGCGCCAGCAGCGTTACTAGCGGGAGAACCCACGAGCAGTACTTC
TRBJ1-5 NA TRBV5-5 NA CASSLGGGSDQPQHF TGTGCCAGCAGCCTTGGGGGGGGTTCAGATCAGCCCCAGCATTTT
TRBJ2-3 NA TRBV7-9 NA CASSLIPPVGTDTQYF TGTGCCAGCAGCTTAATCCCCCCGGTAGGCACAGATACGCAGTATTTT
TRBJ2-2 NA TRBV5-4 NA CASSLEGGRYTGELLF TGTGCCAGCAGCTTGGAGGGGGGCCGATACACCGGGGAGCTGCTTTTT
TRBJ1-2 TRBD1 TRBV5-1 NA CASSLARTGRNYGYTF TGCGCCAGCAGCTTGGCCAGGACAGGGAGAAACTATGGCTACACCTTC
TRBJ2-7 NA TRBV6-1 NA CATASVRLREQYF TGTGCCACCGCGTCGGTGCGATTACGGGAGCAGTACTTC
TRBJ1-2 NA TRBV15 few CATSRDRSSGYTF TGTGCCACCAGCAGAGATCGTTCGTCGGGCTACACCTTC
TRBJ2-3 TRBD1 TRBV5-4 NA CASSGRGGQVTDTQYF TGTGCCAGCAGCGGCAGAGGGGGACAGGTCACAGATACGCAGTATTTT
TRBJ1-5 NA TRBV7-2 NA CASSLDRAGENLGQPQHF TGTGCCAGCAGCTTAGATCGTGCGGGGGAAAATCTGGGTCAGCCCCAGCATTTT
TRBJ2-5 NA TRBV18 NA CASSPGETQYF TGTGCCAGCTCACCGGGGGAGACCCAGTACTTC
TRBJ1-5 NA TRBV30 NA CACDLWNRDFYSNQPQHF TGTGCCTGCGATCTTTGGAACAGGGATTTTTATAGCAATCAGCCCCAGCATTTT
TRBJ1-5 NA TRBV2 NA CASSGLAVGEGHF TGTGCCAGCAGTGGACTTGCGGTGGGTGAGGGGCATTTT
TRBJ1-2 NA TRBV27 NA CASSRFGAQNGYTF TGTGCCAGCAGTAGGTTCGGGGCGCAAAATGGCTACACCTTC
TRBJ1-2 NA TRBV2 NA CASSSTGIYGYTF TGTGCCAGCAGTTCTACAGGAATTTATGGCTACACCTTC
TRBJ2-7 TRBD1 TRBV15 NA CATSRDSGQFYEQYF TGTGCCACCAGCAGAGACTCGGGACAGTTTTACGAGCAGTACTTC
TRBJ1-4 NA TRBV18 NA CASSPSNSRELFF TGTGCCAGCTCACCGTCAAATTCGAGAGAACTGTTTTTT
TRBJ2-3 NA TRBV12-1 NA CASRAGHVVTDTQYF TGTGCCAGCAGGGCGGGTCATGTAGTCACAGATACGCAGTATTTT
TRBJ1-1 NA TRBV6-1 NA CASSQEMNTEAFF TGTGCCAGCAGCCAGGAAATGAACACTGAAGCTTTCTTT
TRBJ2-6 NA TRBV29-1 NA CSVVRSGANVLTF TGCAGCGTTGTCCGCTCTGGGGCCAACGTCCTGACTTTC
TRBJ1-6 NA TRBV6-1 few CASSEQSSYNSPLHF TGTGCCAGCAGTGAACAGAGCTCCTATAATTCACCCCTCCACTTT
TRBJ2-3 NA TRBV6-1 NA CASSHQSSSGDTQYF TGTGCCAGCAGCCACCAGAGCAGCTCAGGAGATACGCAGTATTTT
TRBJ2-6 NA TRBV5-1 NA CASSSTTGANVLTF TGCGCCAGCAGCTCAACCACAGGGGCCAACGTCCTGACTTTC
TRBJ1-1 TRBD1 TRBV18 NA CASSPRDSQIGNTEAFF TGTGCCAGCTCACCCCGGGACAGCCAAATTGGGAACACTGAAGCTTTCTTT